This T cell receptor beta chain was observed in a study of identical twins. Template switching supplied a universal primer site; unique molecular identifiers were carried on the cDNA. In TCRdb, the 5' RACE reads were re-called with MiXCR into one record per CDR3 protein. There are some 260,000 distinct CDR3 sequences in the sample; around 15% occur only once, and about 9% lies in the top ten. Study-level findings and limits: Out-of-frame sharing of TCR alpha in monozygotic twins was underestimated by models. Whereas memory repertoires showed no such difference, abundant cord blood beta clonotypes carried fewer insertions.

This clonotype was detected ten times or more. Its target is unknown. Germline V gives CDR1 MNHNS, CDR2 SASEGT. This CDR3 is 13 amino acids long. The junction had 4 bases not matched to a gene; V was cut back by 5 bases and J by 4 bases. This chain joins TRBV6-1 and TRBJ2-5, with TRBD1 identical over 7 bases. The clonotype comes from a young woman in good health. The sample comprised memory (CD45RO+) T cells sorted from blood. The DNA for the CDR3 is TGTGCCAGCAGTACGGACAGGACAGAGACCCAGTACTTC. It encodes CASSTDRTETQYF.